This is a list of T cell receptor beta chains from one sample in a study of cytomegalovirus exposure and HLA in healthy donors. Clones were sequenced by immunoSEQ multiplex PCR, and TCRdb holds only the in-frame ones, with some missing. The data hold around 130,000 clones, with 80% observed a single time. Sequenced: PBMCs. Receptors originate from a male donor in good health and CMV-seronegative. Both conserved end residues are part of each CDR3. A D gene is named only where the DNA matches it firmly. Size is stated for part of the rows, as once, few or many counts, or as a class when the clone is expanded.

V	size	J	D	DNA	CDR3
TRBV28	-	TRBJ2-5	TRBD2	TGTGCCAGCACTACTAGCGGGGGGGCTTTCCAGGAGACCCAGTACTTC	CASTTSGGAFQETQYF
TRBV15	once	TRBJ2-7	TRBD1	TGTGCCACCAGCAGAGTAGAAGGACAGGGGGCTTTCTACGAGCAGTACTTC	CATSRVEGQGAFYEQYF
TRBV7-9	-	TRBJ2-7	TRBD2	TGTGCCAGCAGTCCTTCTAGCGGCCTAGGCTCCTACGAGCAGTACTTC	CASSPSSGLGSYEQYF
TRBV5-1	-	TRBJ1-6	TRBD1	TGCGCCAGCAGCTTGGGGACAGGCTATAATTCACCCCTCCACTTT	CASSLGTGYNSPLHF
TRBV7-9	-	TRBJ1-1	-	TGTGCCAGCAGCTTAGTAGTGGGGCTGGCCACTGAAGCTTTCTTT	CASSLVVGLATEAFF
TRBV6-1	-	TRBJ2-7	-	TGTGCCAGCAGCACTCAAGCTCACTACGAGCAGTACTTC	CASSTQAHYEQYF
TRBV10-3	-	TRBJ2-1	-	TGTGCCATCAGTGAAGGCGGCGCTGAGCAGTTCTTC	CAISEGGAEQFF
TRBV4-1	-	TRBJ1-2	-	TGCGCCAGCAGCCAAGATGGGGGGGCCTATGGCTACACCTTC	CASSQDGGAYGYTF
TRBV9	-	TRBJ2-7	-	TGTGCCAGCAGCCCTGGCAGTAGCCTTTCCACCTACGAGCAGTACTTC	CASSPGSSLSTYEQYF
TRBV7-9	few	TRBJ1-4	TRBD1	TGTTCCAGCAGCCGGACAGGGACCGAAAAACTGTTTTTT	CSSSRTGTEKLFF
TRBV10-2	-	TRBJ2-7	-	TGCGCCAGCAGTGAGGTTTTGGGGGGGCCCTACGAGCAGTACTTC	CASSEVLGGPYEQYF
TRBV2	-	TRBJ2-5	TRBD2	TGTGCCAGCATAAGCGGGGCAGAGACCCAGTACTTC	CASISGAETQYF
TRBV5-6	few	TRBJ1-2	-	TGTGCCAGCAGCGGAGGACAGTATTCTAACTATGGCTACACCTTC	CASSGGQYSNYGYTF
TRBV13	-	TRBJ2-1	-	TGTGCCAGCAGCTCAGGACTCTTAGGGGCCGATGAGCAGTTCTTC	CASSSGLLGADEQFF
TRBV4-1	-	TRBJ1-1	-	TGCGCCAGCAGAAACAGGGCATCGGGCACTGAAGCTTTCTTT	CASRNRASGTEAFF
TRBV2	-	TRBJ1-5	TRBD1	TGTGCCAGCAGTGACAGGGGGCATCAGCCCCAGCATTTT	CASSDRGHQPQHF
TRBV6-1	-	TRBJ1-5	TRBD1	TGTGCCAGCAGTGCGGACAGGCTATACGAGGTGCAGCCCCAGCATTTT	CASSADRLYEVQPQHF
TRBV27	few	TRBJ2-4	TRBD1	TGTGCCAGCAGGGACAGGGGGGGATACCCGACCGCCAAAAACATTCAGTACTTC	CASRDRGGYPTAKNIQYF
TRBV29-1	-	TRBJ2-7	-	TGCAGCGTTGAGCCCAACAGCTACGAGCAGTACTTC	CSVEPNSYEQYF
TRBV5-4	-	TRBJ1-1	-	TGTGCCAGCAACATGCAGAAAGAAACTGAAGCTTTCTTT	CASNMQKETEAFF
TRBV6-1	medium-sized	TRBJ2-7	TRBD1	TGTGCCAGCAGTGAAGAAGCAGGGGGCTCCTACGAGCAGTACTTC	CASSEEAGGSYEQYF
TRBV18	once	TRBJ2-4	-	TGTGCCAGCTCACCCCCTACTGTAGCCAAAAACATTCAGTACTTC	CASSPPTVAKNIQYF
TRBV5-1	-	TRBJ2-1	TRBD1	TGCGCCAGCAGCTTGATTAGGGGACAGAATTACAATGAGCAGTTCTTC	CASSLIRGQNYNEQFF
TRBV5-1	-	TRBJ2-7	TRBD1	TGCGCCAGCAGCTTGCCGGGACAGGGGATAGACGAGCAGTACTTC	CASSLPGQGIDEQYF
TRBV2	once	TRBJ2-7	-	TGTGCCAGCAGTGAAGCGCGAGACAAATTCGACTACGAGCAGTACTTC	CASSEARDKFDYEQYF
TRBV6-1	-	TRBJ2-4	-	TGTGCCAGCAGTGCTTCCGGGGCCAAAAACATTCAGTACTTC	CASSASGAKNIQYF
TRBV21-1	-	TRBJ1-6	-	TGTGCCAGCAGCAAAGGCGGGGGAGTGAGGGCACCCCTCCACTTT	CASSKGGGVRAPLHF
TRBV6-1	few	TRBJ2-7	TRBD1	TGTGCCAGCAGTGAAGAGGAGGGACAGGGGGCGGACGAGCAGTACTTC	CASSEEEGQGADEQYF
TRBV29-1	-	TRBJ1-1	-	TGCAGCGTTTATTTGAAGGGAGGTCACACTGAAGCTTTCTTT	CSVYLKGGHTEAFF
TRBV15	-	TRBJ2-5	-	TGTGCCACCAGCAGGACAGCCCAAGAGACCCAGTACTTC	CATSRTAQETQYF
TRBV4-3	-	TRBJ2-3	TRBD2	TGCGCCAGCAGCCAAGATACTAGCGGGGGGAGCACAGATACGCAGTATTTT	CASSQDTSGGSTDTQYF
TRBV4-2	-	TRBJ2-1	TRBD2	TGTGCCAGCAGCCAAGGGACGGCGGGAGGTTACAATGAGCAGTTCTTC	CASSQGTAGGYNEQFF
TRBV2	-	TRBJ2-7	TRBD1	TGTGCCAGCACTTCCGCCTGGGACAGCTCCTACGAGCAGTACTTC	CASTSAWDSSYEQYF
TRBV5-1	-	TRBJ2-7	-	TGCGCCAGCAGCTTCGACAGGAACTACGAGCAGTACTTC	CASSFDRNYEQYF
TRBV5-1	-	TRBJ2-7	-	TGCGCCAGCAGGGGGCCAAGCGAGCAGTACTTC	CASRGPSEQYF
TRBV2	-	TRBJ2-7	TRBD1	TGTGCCAGCAGACCGGGACAGAGAAGCTACGAGCAGTACTTC	CASRPGQRSYEQYF
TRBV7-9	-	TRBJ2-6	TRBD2	TGTGCCAGCAGCTTAGGAGGGAGGGGAGTAGTTCGGGCCAACGTCCTGACTTTC	CASSLGGRGVVRANVLTF
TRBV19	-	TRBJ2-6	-	TGTGCCAGTAGTATAGTCAGGGCTGGGGCCAACGTCCTGACTTTC	CASSIVRAGANVLTF
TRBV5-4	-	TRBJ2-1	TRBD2	TGTGCCAGCAGCTTGGGCGGGGGGATGAATGAGCAGTTCTTC	CASSLGGGMNEQFF
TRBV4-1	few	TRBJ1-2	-	TGCGCCAGCAGCCAAGATCTTAAGGGGAAAGCTAACTATGGCTACACCTTC	CASSQDLKGKANYGYTF
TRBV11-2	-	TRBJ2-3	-	TGTGCCAGCAGCGGGGGAGGGGGTTGGAGCACAGATACGCAGTATTTT	CASSGGGGWSTDTQYF
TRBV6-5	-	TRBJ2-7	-	TGTGCCAGCAGTATATCCGCGGATCCCCACGAGCAGTACTTC	CASSISADPHEQYF
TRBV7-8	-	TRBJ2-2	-	TGTGCCAGCAGCCTTTCGGTCGGGGAGCTGTTTTTT	CASSLSVGELFF
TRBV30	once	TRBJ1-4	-	TGTGCCTGGACGCGTCGGGCGGGTAATGAAAAACTGTTTTTT	CAWTRRAGNEKLFF
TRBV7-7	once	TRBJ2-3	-	TGTGCCAGCAGCTTGACTGCCCCTAGCACAGATACGCAGTATTTT	CASSLTAPSTDTQYF
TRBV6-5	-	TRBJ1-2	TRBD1	TGTGCCAGCAGTTACTACGCCGACAGGGATCGGGGCTACACCTTC	CASSYYADRDRGYTF